This T cell receptor beta chain emerged from a study of cytomegalovirus exposure and HLA in healthy donors. Overall study results and limits: In the analysis, some V segments, TRBV6-2 and TRBV6-3 included, were excluded as indistinguishable.

PCR used 60 Vbeta primers and 13 Jbeta primers. Profiled with immunoSEQ multiplex PCR; TCRdb holds only in-frame clones, not every one. This sample has hundreds of thousands of clones, with about 80% found just once. This clone showed up just once. Its specificity is unknown. This CDR3 is built from 12 residues. V lost 4 bases to trimming and J lost 7 bases; unmatched junction nucleotides: 4. Germline-derived CDR1 and CDR2 are SGDLS and YYNGEE. The sequenced sample consisted of PBMCs. This sequence joins TRBV9 and TRBJ1-2, with 7 bases that match TRBD1. The TCR originated in a man between 18 and 35 years old in good health and CMV-seronegative. The CDR3 loop is CASSLRTGGYTF. The CDR3 region has the DNA TGTGCCAGCAGCTTGAGGACAGGTGGCTACACCTTC.